A single sample gave rise to the 24 T cell receptor beta chains below, sequenced in a study of blood T cell repertoires in COVID-19. TCRdb's table, derived via immunoSEQ multiplex PCR, lists solely in-frame clones and lacks some. The sample has around 220,000 clones, 80% to 90% seen once. Sequences were obtained from PBMCs or T cells enriched from blood (not recorded which). Every receptor here comes from a woman between 50 and 59 years old with acute COVID-19.

V and J are TRBV9 and TRBJ2-1; TRBD1 matches 9 bases. Germline trimming cut 3 bases from V and 4 bases from J; bases unmatched to any gene: 2. The germline CDR1 and CDR2 sequences are SGDLS and YYNGEE. The CDR3 sequence is 14 residues long. The CDR3 region is CASSGDRAYNEQFF. In DNA form, the CDR3 reads TGTGCCAGCAGCGGGGACAGGGCATACAATGAGCAGTTCTTC. The full variable domain, rest sourced from reference TRBV9 and TRBJ2-1, is DSGVTQTPKHLITATGQRVTLRCSPRSGDLSVYWYQQSLDQGLQFLIQYYNGEERAKGNILERFSAQQFPDLHSELNLSSLELGDSALYFCASSGDRAYNEQFFGPGTRLTVL.

The chain uses TRBV7-2 and TRBJ2-1, with 13 bases matching TRBD2. The germline V gene has CDR1 SGHTA and CDR2 FQGNSA. V trimming: 1 base; J trimming: 5 bases; junction bases outside the gene matches: 2. The CDR3 consists of 16 residues. The CDR3 DNA reads TGTGCCAGCAGCTTAGTAGGGACTAGCGGGAACAATGAGCAGTTCTTC. Protein product: CASSLVGTSGNNEQFF. Using reference TRBV7-2 and TRBJ2-1 for the parts outside the CDR3, the full variable domain is GAGVSQSPSNKVTEKGKDVELRCDPISGHTALYWYRQSLGQGLEFLIYFQGNSAPDKSGLPSDRFSAERTGGSVSTLTIQRTQQEDSAVYLCASSLVGTSGNNEQFFGPGTRLTVL.

In DNA form, the CDR3 reads TGTGCCAGCAGCTCGAGGGACTCATTTCCACCAGATACGCAGTATTTT. This gives the protein CASSSRDSFPPDTQYF. The gene calls are TRBV7-2 and TRBJ2-3; possible D gene TRBD2, 6 bases. Trimming pared 4 bases from V and 4 bases from J, leaving 18 bases between. Per the germline V gene, CDR1 is SGHTA and CDR2 is FQGNSA. The CDR3 extends over 16 amino acids.

J is TRBJ2-7 and V is TRBV19; D call uncertain. V lost 6 bases to trimming and J lost 6 bases, with 12 bases between them. The germline V gene has CDR1 LNHDA and CDR2 SQIVND (reference sequence). This CDR3 contains 12 residues. The CDR3 loop reads CASRSGLGEQYF. In DNA, the CDR3 is TGTGCCAGTAGATCCGGTCTCGGCGAGCAGTACTTC.

The V and J genes are TRBV19 and TRBJ1-5; 10 bases match TRBD1. The CDR3 covers 15 residues. The ends lost 4 bases at V and 4 bases at J; junction bases unmatched: 4. CDR1 and CDR2 (germline): LNHDA, SQIVND (reference sequence). CDR3 in amino acids: CASSSWDRGNQPQHF. The CDR3 nucleotides read TGTGCCAGTAGTAGCTGGGACAGGGGAAATCAGCCCCAGCATTTT.

Only a few counts were recorded for this clone. The V and J genes are TRBV25-1 and TRBJ2-3; a possible D gene is TRBD1 (6 bases). Germline V gene lookup returns CDR1 MGHDK and CDR2 SYGVNS. This CDR3 is 17 amino acids long. The V end was cut by 3 bases, the J end by 0 bases, with 16 bases between. The CDR3 here is CASSDPGQLTSTDTQYF. The CDR3 DNA follows: TGTGCCAGCAGTGATCCCGGACAGTTAACTAGCACAGATACGCAGTATTTT.

This clone appeared once. The chain is built from TRBV7-9 and TRBJ1-1; 9 bases map to TRBD1. J lost 0 bases, V lost 6 bases, and 8 bases had no gene match. The CDR3 length is 16 residues. CDR1 and CDR2 from the germline V gene are SEHNR and FQNEAQ (reference sequence). The DNA for the CDR3 is TGTGCCAGCAGGGAGGGACAGGGTACGGTGAACACTGAAGCTTTCTTT. Translated: CASREGQGTVNTEAFF.

The chain links TRBV18 to TRBJ1-2; 9 nucleotides align to TRBD1. V shed 4 bases and J 7 bases; nucleotides not matched to a gene: 10. This CDR3 has 15 residues. In germline, CDR1 is KGHSH, CDR2 LQKENI. CDR3 protein: CASSRPGTGSSGYTF. As DNA, the CDR3 is TGTGCCAGCTCACGGCCCGGGACAGGGTCCTCTGGCTACACCTTC.

This sequence joins TRBV5-1 and TRBJ2-7, with D possibly matching TRBD1 (5 bases). Germline V gene sequence: CDR1 SGHRS, CDR2 YFSETQ. The CDR3 loop spans 14 amino acids. V was trimmed by 0 bases and J by 1 base, leaving 8 bases between them. The CDR3 coding sequence is TGCGCCAGCAGCTTGGGCAGGGTTTCCTACGAGCAGTACTTC. Protein sequence: CASSLGRVSYEQYF. Supplemented by reference TRBV5-1 and TRBJ2-7, the full variable domain reads KAGVTQTPRYLIKTRGQQVTLSCSPISGHRSVSWYQQTPGQGLQFLFEYFSETQRNKGNFPGRFSGRQFSNSRSEMNVSTLELGDSALYLCASSLGRVSYEQYFGPGTRLTVT.

The chain has TRBV10-3 and TRBJ2-5; TRBD1 is a possible D gene (6 bases). CDR1 and CDR2 from the germline V gene are ENHRY and SYGVKD. The V end lost 11 bases, the J end lost 4 bases, and 14 bases lay between the germline ends. The CDR3 has 12 amino acids. The CDR3 is CALRGLGETQYF. CDR3 in DNA: TGTGCCCTAAGGGGGTTGGGAGAGACCCAGTACTTC.

The chain has TRBV9 and TRBJ2-3; TRBD2 matches at 8 bases. Germline CDR1 reads SGDLS; CDR2 reads YYNGEE. Trimming removed 0 bases from V and 4 bases from J; junction bases left unmatched: 7. The CDR3 contains 16 residues. The CDR3: CASSVGGGRYADTQYF. DNA of the CDR3: TGTGCCAGCAGCGTAGGCGGGGGGAGATACGCAGATACGCAGTATTTT.

This chain uses TRBV7-3 with TRBJ1-6; TRBD1 might be the D (6 bases). The CDR3 extends over 16 amino acids. Germline values: CDR1 SGHTA, CDR2 FQGTGA. V shed 5 bases and J shed 0 bases, with 11 bases lying between them. CDR3 residues: CASSLQGSSYNSPLHF. The CDR3 nucleotides are TGTGCCAGCAGCCTGCAGGGGAGCTCCTATAATTCACCCCTCCACTTT. The whole variable domain, filled in from reference TRBV7-3 and TRBJ1-6, reads GAGVSQTPSNKVTEKGKYVELRCDPISGHTALYWYRQSLGQGPEFLIYFQGTGAADDSGLPNDRFFAVRPEGSVSTLKIQRTERGDSAVYLCASSLQGSSYNSPLHFGNGTRLTVT.

This chain's CDR3 is CAISGGVGNQPQHF. For the CDR3, the DNA is TGTGCCATCAGTGGCGGGGTAGGTAATCAGCCCCAGCATTTT. The rearrangement links TRBV10-3 to TRBJ1-5, with D uncertain. Per germline, CDR1 ENHRY and CDR2 SYGVKD. V lost 4 bases, J lost 4 bases, and 11 bases lay in between. This CDR3 spans 14 amino acids.

CDR3 sequence reads: CASSYSGGTSYEQYF. CDR3 DNA sequence: TGTGCCAGCAGTTACTCGGGCGGGACCTCCTACGAGCAGTACTTC. V usage is TRBV6-5 and J usage is TRBJ2-7; TRBD2 might be the D (6 bases). Trimming removed 0 bases at V and 0 bases at J, with 9 bases between. The CDR3 contains 15 residues. Germline V gene sequence: CDR1 MNHEY, CDR2 SVGAGI.

This chain connects TRBV5-6 to TRBJ1-3; weak D call: TRBD1 (6 bases). The CDR3 has 14 residues. Trimming removed 6 bases at V and 2 bases at J, with 12 bases between. Germline CDR1 is SGHDT and CDR2 is YYEEEE. Here the CDR3 DNA reads TGTGCCAGCAACGAACAGGGTACTGGAAACACCATATATTTT. As protein: CASNEQGTGNTIYF.

The V call is TRBV6-1, the J call TRBJ1-3; 9 positions agree with TRBD1. CDR3 size: 16 residues. The ends lost 4 bases at V and 1 base at J; junction bases unmatched: 5. The germline V gene has CDR1 MNHNS and CDR2 SASEGT. The CDR3 bases are TGTGCCAGCAGTGGTCCCGGGACAGGGTCTGGAAACACCATATATTTT. It yields the protein CASSGPGTGSGNTIYF.

The chain joins TRBV27 to TRBJ1-4, with D possibly being TRBD1 (5 bases). The V and J ends lost 4 bases and 0 bases respectively, with 9 bases between them. The length of the CDR3 is 15 residues. Germline V gene lookup returns CDR1 MNHEY and CDR2 SMNVEV (reference sequence). CDR3 region: CASSSGLTTNEKLFF. The CDR3 DNA sequence: TGTGCCAGCAGTTCGGGACTGACAACTAATGAAAAACTGTTTTTT. Based on the CDR3 plus reference TRBV27 and TRBJ1-4, the full variable domain is EAQVTQNPRYLITVTGKKLTVTCSQNMNHEYMSWYRQDPGLGLRQIYYSMNVEVTDKGDVPEGYKVSRKEKRNFPLILESPSPNQTSLYFCASSSGLTTNEKLFFGSGTQLSVL.

The rearrangement uses TRBV9 and TRBJ1-2, with a weak D call TRBD1 (6 bases). The V gene's germline CDR1 is SGDLS and CDR2 YYNGEE. This CDR3 has 14 amino acids. V lost 4 bases, J lost 4 bases, and 14 bases lay in between. DNA for the CDR3: TGTGCCAGCAGCACGACCGGGACAAGCTATGGCTACACCTTC. Its protein is CASSTTGTSYGYTF.

V and J are TRBV7-3 and TRBJ2-7; 7 bases fit TRBD1. CDR1 and CDR2 from the germline V gene are SGHTA and FQGTGA. V was pared by 3 bases and J by 5 bases, with 4 bases of the junction left unmatched. The CDR3 covers 13 residues. CDR3 protein: CASSFAGGHEQYF. The CDR3 nucleotides read TGTGCCAGCAGCTTTGCAGGGGGTCACGAGCAGTACTTC. Drawing the rest from reference TRBV7-3 and TRBJ2-7, the complete variable domain is GAGVSQTPSNKVTEKGKYVELRCDPISGHTALYWYRQSLGQGPEFLIYFQGTGAADDSGLPNDRFFAVRPEGSVSTLKIQRTERGDSAVYLCASSFAGGHEQYFGPGTRLTVT.

This chain uses TRBV7-8 with TRBJ1-1; 8 bases are shared with TRBD1. Germline V gene sequence: CDR1 SGHVS, CDR2 FQNEAQ. The CDR3 totals 16 residues. V was clipped by 2 bases and J by 8 bases; unmatched bases: 13. The CDR3 DNA reads TGTGCCAGCAGCTTAACTCTCAGGGGGCGCCTGGCCGAAGCTTTCTTT. Residues: CASSLTLRGRLAEAFF.

V usage is TRBV5-1 and J usage is TRBJ2-5; tentative D call: TRBD1 (5 bases). V lost 2 bases, J lost 5 bases, and 16 bases lay in between. The length of the CDR3 is 15 residues. CDR1 is SGHRS and CDR2 is YFSETQ in the germline V gene. The CDR3 region has the DNA TGCGCCAGCAGCTTCAACATAGGGGCCTGGGAGACCCAGTACTTC. Amino acid sequence: CASSFNIGAWETQYF.

This clone was observed a handful of times. The V and J genes are TRBV28 and TRBJ1-5; the D gene is possibly TRBD1 (5 bases). V dropped 5 bases and J dropped 5 bases, with 7 bases sitting between them. This CDR3 contains 12 residues. The germline V gene encodes CDR1 MDHEN and CDR2 SYDVKM. The CDR3 DNA follows: TGTGCCAGCAGTAAGGGGTATCAGCCCCAGCATTTT. Translating gives CASSKGYQPQHF. Filled out from reference TRBV28 and TRBJ1-5, the complete variable domain reads DVKVTQSSRYLVKRTGEKVFLECVQDMDHENMFWYRQDPGLGLRLIYFSYDVKMKEKGDIPEGYSVSREKKERFSLILESASTNQTSMYLCASSKGYQPQHFGDGTRLSIL.

This sequence joins TRBV19 and TRBJ1-2, with TRBD1 identical over 8 bases. Looked up from germline, CDR1 is LNHDA and CDR2 is SQIVND (reference sequence). V trimming: 6 bases; J trimming: 2 bases; junction bases outside the gene matches: 8. This CDR3 comprises 15 residues. CDR3 nucleotides: TGTGCCAGTAGGAGACCAGGGGGCCCCAACTATGGCTACACCTTC. It is translated as CASRRPGGPNYGYTF.

This chain links TRBV28 with TRBJ2-1; the match to TRBD2 covers 16 bases. The CDR3 has 21 amino acids. Germline CDR1 and CDR2: MDHEN and SYDVKM. V shed 3 bases, J shed 7 bases, and the junction held 18 bases outside the gene matches. Written as DNA, the CDR3 is TGTGCCAGCAGTTTTGGGGACAGGGGGCTAGGGACTAGCGGGAGGGGGAATGAGCAGTTCTTC. Translating gives CASSFGDRGLGTSGRGNEQFF.